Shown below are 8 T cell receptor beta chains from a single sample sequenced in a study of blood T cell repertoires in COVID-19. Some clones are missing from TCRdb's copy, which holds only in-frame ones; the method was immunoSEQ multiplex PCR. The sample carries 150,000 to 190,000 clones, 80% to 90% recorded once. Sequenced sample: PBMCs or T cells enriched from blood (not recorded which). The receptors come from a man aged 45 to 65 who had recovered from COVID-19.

Here the CDR3 DNA reads TGTGCCAGCAGCCACGGCGGAACCGGGGAGCTGTTTTTT. It is translated as CASSHGGTGELFF. The V and J genes are TRBV12-3 or TRBV12-4 and TRBJ2-2; D is undetermined. The CDR3 covers 13 residues. The V and J ends lost 6 bases and 5 bases respectively, with 10 bases between them.

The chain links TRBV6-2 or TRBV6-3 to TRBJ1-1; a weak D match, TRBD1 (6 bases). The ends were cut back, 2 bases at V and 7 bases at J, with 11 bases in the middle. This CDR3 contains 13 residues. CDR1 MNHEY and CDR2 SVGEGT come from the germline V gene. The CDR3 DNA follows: TGTGCCAGCAGTTACAGCTCAGGGGTTGAAGCTTTCTTT. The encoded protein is CASSYSSGVEAFF.

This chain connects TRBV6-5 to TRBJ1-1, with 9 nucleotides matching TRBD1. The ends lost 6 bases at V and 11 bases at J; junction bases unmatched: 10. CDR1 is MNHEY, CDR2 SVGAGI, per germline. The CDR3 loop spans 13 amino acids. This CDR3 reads CASSGTGTVRAFF. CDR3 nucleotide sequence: TGTGCCAGCAGCGGGACAGGGACAGTAAGGGCTTTCTTT.

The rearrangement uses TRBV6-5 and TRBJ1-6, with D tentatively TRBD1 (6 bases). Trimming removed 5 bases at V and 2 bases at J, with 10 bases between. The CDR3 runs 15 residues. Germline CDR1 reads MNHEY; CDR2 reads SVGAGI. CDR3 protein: CASSLNRAYNSPLHF. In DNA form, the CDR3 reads TGTGCCAGCAGTCTAAACAGGGCCTATAATTCACCCCTCCACTTT.

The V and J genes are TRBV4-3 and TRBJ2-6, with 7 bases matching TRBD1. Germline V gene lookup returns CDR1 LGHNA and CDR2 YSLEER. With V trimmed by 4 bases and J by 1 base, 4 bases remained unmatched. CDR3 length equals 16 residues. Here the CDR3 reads CASSPDRDSGANVLTF. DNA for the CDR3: TGCGCCAGCAGCCCCGACAGGGATTCTGGGGCCAACGTCCTGACTTTC.

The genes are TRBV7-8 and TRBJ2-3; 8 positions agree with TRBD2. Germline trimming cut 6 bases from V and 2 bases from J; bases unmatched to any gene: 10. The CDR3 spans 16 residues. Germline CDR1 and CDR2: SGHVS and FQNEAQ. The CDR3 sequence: CASRRTAGGFTDTQYF. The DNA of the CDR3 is TGTGCCAGCAGAAGAACGGCGGGGGGCTTCACAGATACGCAGTATTTT.

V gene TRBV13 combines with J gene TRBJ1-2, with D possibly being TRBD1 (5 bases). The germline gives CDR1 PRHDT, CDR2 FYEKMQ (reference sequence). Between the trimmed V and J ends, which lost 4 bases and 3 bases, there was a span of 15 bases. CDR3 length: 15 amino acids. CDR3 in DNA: TGTGCCAGCAGCTCCCAGGGCCTCCTTCACTATGGCTACACCTTC. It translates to CASSSQGLLHYGYTF.

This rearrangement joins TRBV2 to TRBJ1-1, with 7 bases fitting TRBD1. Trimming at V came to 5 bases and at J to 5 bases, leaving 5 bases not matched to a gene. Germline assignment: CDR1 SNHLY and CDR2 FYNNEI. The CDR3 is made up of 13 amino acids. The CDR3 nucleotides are TGTGCCAGCAGTAGACAGGGCTATACTGAAGCTTTCTTT. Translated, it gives CASSRQGYTEAFF.